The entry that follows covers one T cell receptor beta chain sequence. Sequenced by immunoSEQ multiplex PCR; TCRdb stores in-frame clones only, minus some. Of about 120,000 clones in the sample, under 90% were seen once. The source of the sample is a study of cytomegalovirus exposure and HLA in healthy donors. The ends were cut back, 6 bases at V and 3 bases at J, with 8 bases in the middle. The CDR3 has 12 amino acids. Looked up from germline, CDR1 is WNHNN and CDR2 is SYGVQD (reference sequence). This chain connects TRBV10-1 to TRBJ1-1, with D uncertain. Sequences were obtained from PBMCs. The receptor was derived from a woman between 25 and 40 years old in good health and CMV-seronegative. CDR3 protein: CASSERDTEAFF. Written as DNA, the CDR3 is TGCGCCAGCAGCGAGCGGGACACTGAAGCTTTCTTT.